What follows are 9 T cell receptor beta chains derived from one specimen sequenced in a study of blood T cell repertoires in COVID-19. This table comes from immunoSEQ multiplex PCR, and its TCRdb copy is limited to in-frame clones, with some not included. The top ten clones hold around 1.5% of a sample with more than 300,000 clones, 86% of them seen once. Specimen: peripheral blood. The receptor source for this set is a woman between 50 and 59 years old with acute or convalescent COVID-19.

The chain uses TRBV7-2 and TRBJ1-4; D might be TRBD1 (6 bases). Trimming removed 4 bases at V and 4 bases at J, with 10 bases between. Germline V gene lookup returns CDR1 SGHTA and CDR2 FQGNSA. The CDR3 spans 14 residues. The CDR3 sequence: CASSSDSLNEKLFF. The CDR3 coding sequence is TGTGCCAGCAGCTCGGACAGTCTTAATGAAAAACTGTTTTTT.

The table lists this clone with a few counts. The gene calls are TRBV12-3 or TRBV12-4 and TRBJ2-7; 7 positions match TRBD2. Trimming at V came to 6 bases and at J to 0 bases, leaving 2 bases not matched to a gene. The CDR3 covers 13 residues. Here the CDR3 DNA reads TGTGCCAGCAGGACTAGCCACTCCTACGAGCAGTACTTC. It encodes CASRTSHSYEQYF.

The chain couples TRBV6-2 or TRBV6-3 to TRBJ2-5, with TRBD2 identical over 9 bases. The CDR3 contains 15 residues. Germline assignment: CDR1 MNHEY and CDR2 SVGEGT. With V trimmed by 5 bases and J by 4 bases, 8 bases remained unmatched. The CDR3 region has the DNA TGTGCCAGCAGTACGGGGACTAGCTTGGGAGAGACCCAGTACTTC. Translation: CASSTGTSLGETQYF.

The chain links TRBV28 to TRBJ1-2, with a tentative D call TRBD1 (5 bases). This CDR3 contains 15 residues. From germline, CDR1 is MDHEN and CDR2 SYDVKM. Trimming took 5 bases from V and 4 from J, leaving 17 bases between them. The CDR3 DNA reads as TGTGCCAGCAGTGGGGGGAGTGGCGGGGGCTATGGCTACACCTTC. Residues: CASSGGSGGGYGYTF.

The chain joins TRBV18 to TRBJ2-7; D gene unclear. This CDR3 is built from 13 residues. V shed 0 bases and J shed 5 bases, with 8 bases lying between them. The germline CDR1 and CDR2 sequences are KGHSH and LQKENI. The chain's CDR3 is CASSPPSRDEQYF. CDR3 DNA: TGTGCCAGCTCACCACCGTCGCGTGACGAGCAGTACTTC. The whole variable domain, remainder taken from reference TRBV18 and TRBJ2-7, is NAGVMQNPRHLVRRRGQEARLRCSPMKGHSHVYWYRQLPEEGLKFMVYLQKENIIDESGMPKERFSAEFPKEGPSILRIQQVVRGDSAAYFCASSPPSRDEQYFGPGTRLTVT.

This clone was seen once. Written as DNA, the CDR3 is TGCGCCAGCAGCTTGGGACAGGGATATTATGGCTACACCTTC. Residues: CASSLGQGYYGYTF. J is TRBJ1-2 and V is TRBV5-1; TRBD1 agrees at 7 bases. The CDR3 is made up of 14 amino acids. In germline, CDR1 is SGHRS, CDR2 YFSETQ. Trimming at V came to 0 bases and at J to 5 bases, leaving 4 bases not matched to a gene.

In this sample, this clone turned up once. The V and J genes are TRBV6-5 and TRBJ1-4, with TRBD1 identical over 7 bases. Germline CDR1 and CDR2: MNHEY and SVGAGI. V was pared by 7 bases and J by 6 bases, with 11 bases of the junction left unmatched. This CDR3 is 15 amino acids long. CDR3 DNA: TGTGCCAGCAAAGGGAAGGGGGCGCGGTATGAAAAACTGTTTTTT. It yields the protein CASKGKGARYEKLFF.

This clone appeared a few times. The V gene is TRBV5-1, the J gene TRBJ2-3, with TRBD2 matching over 8 bases. V gave up 2 bases and J gave up 6 bases; unmatched junction bases: 11. This CDR3 has 16 amino acids. Looked up from germline, CDR1 is SGHRS and CDR2 is YFSETQ. In nucleotides, the CDR3 is TGCGCCAGCAGCTTCTCAGCGGGAGATGGAGTTGATACGCAGTATTTT. It translates to CASSFSAGDGVDTQYF. The full variable domain, rest sourced from reference TRBV5-1 and TRBJ2-3, is KAGVTQTPRYLIKTRGQQVTLSCSPISGHRSVSWYQQTPGQGLQFLFEYFSETQRNKGNFPGRFSGRQFSNSRSEMNVSTLELGDSALYLCASSFSAGDGVDTQYFGPGTRLTVL.

The chain carries TRBV14 and TRBJ2-3; tentatively, D is TRBD1 (5 bases). CDR3 size: 14 residues. V lost 4 bases and J lost 4, with 12 bases in between. Germline assignment: CDR1 SGHDN and CDR2 FVKESK. CDR3 nucleotides: TGTGCCAGCAGCCCAGGGTATTCCGCAGATACGCAGTATTTT. This sequence encodes CASSPGYSADTQYF.